The clone carrying this T cell receptor (beta chain) was seen a single time. TCRdb's copy holds only in-frame clones and misses some; the assay was immunoSEQ multiplex PCR. The sample lists fewer than 200,000 clones, roughly 86% occurring once. This CDR3 has 13 residues. Between the trimmed V and J ends, which lost 7 bases and 0 bases, there was a span of 7 bases. Germline CDR1 and CDR2: MDHEN and SYDVKM. This record comes from a study of blood T cell repertoires in COVID-19. In the study overall: From the United States, Italy and Spain came samples of acute and convalescent COVID-19.

This chain connects TRBV28 to TRBJ2-4, with D tentatively TRBD2 (5 bases). This receptor was identified in a man aged 40-55 years who had recovered from COVID-19. The sequencing input was peripheral blood. The CDR3 here is CASIGGAKNIQYF. CDR3 coding DNA: TGTGCCAGCATCGGAGGAGCCAAAAACATTCAGTACTTC.